This passage covers 29 T cell receptor beta chains from one sample sequenced in a study of blood T cell repertoires in COVID-19. Only in-frame clones appear in the TCRdb table, and some are missing; sequencing was by immunoSEQ multiplex PCR. Of 150,000 or so clones listed, approximately 92% are singletons. The sequenced sample was peripheral blood. The receptor set was obtained from a man in his thirties or forties with COVID-19, enrolled during active disease.

The V call is TRBV6-5, the J call TRBJ2-7; TRBD1 matches 7 bases. The CDR3 has 15 amino acids. Per germline, CDR1 MNHEY and CDR2 SVGAGI. With 4 bases clipped from V and 1 base from J, the junction kept 7 bases outside the gene matches. The CDR3 region has the DNA TGTGCCAGCAGTTTCACAGGGGTAGGGTCCTACGAGCAGTACTTC. This gives the protein CASSFTGVGSYEQYF.

The chain couples TRBV6-2 or TRBV6-3 to TRBJ2-7; weak D call: TRBD2 (5 bases). Trimming cost V 6 bases and J 3 bases, with 15 bases left between them. The length of the CDR3 is 14 residues. Germline V gene sequence: CDR1 MNHEY, CDR2 SVGEGT. CDR3 residues: CASSSDGNYYEQYF. Here the CDR3 DNA reads TGTGCCAGCAGCTCCGACGGGAATTACTACGAGCAGTACTTC.

The rearrangement uses TRBV4-2 and TRBJ2-5; TRBD2 agrees at 8 bases. The CDR3 has 15 residues. Trimming at V came to 4 bases and at J to 0 bases, leaving 4 bases not matched to a gene. From germline, CDR1 is LGHNA and CDR2 YNFKEQ. The CDR3 bases are TGTGCCAGCAGCCGCAATAGCGGGGACCAAGAGACCCAGTACTTC. This sequence encodes CASSRNSGDQETQYF.

The V gene is TRBV30, the J gene TRBJ1-4, with a tentative D call TRBD1 (5 bases). The CDR3 covers 14 residues. CDR1 and CDR2 (germline): GTSNPN, SVGIG (reference sequence). V was trimmed by 1 base and J by 6 bases, leaving 12 bases between them. CDR3 sequence reads: CAWSGQGYDEKLFF. In DNA, the CDR3 is TGTGCCTGGAGTGGGCAGGGCTACGATGAAAAACTGTTTTTT.

This sequence joins TRBV29-1 and TRBJ2-7; 8 bases align to TRBD2. V lost 1 base and J lost 6; bases outside the gene matches: 11. Per germline, CDR1 SQVTM and CDR2 ANQGSEA. The length of the CDR3 is 15 residues. CDR3 in DNA: TGCAGCGTTGAAGCTCGGGGGGGCCCACCTGGCGAGCAGTACTTC. Its translation is CSVEARGGPPGEQYF.

The chain links TRBV7-9 to TRBJ1-2; tentative D call: TRBD1 (6 bases). The V gene's germline CDR1 is SEHNR and CDR2 FQNEAQ (reference sequence). The CDR3 sequence is 17 residues long. V dropped 0 bases and J dropped 0 bases, with 14 bases sitting between them. This chain's CDR3 is CASSLARDIAANYGYTF. The CDR3 coding sequence is TGTGCCAGCAGCTTAGCCCGGGACATCGCAGCTAACTATGGCTACACCTTC. The full variable domain, rest sourced from reference TRBV7-9 and TRBJ1-2, is DTGVSQNPRHKITKRGQNVTFRCDPISEHNRLYWYRQTLGQGPEFLTYFQNEAQLEKSRLLSDRFSAERPKGSFSTLEIQRTEQGDSAMYLCASSLARDIAANYGYTFGSGTRLTVV.

The V and J genes are TRBV5-6 and TRBJ2-7; D ambiguous. Per germline, CDR1 SGHDT and CDR2 YYEEEE. The CDR3 is made up of 18 amino acids. Trimming took off 0 bases at V and 3 bases at J, with 22 bases between the two ends. CDR3 DNA: TGTGCCAGCAGCTTGGGGATCTTCAGCGAAAAATCAAGCTACGAGCAGTACTTC. As protein: CASSLGIFSEKSSYEQYF.

This chain uses TRBV2 with TRBJ1-6, with a weak D call TRBD1 (5 bases). CDR3 length: 11 residues. V shed 4 bases and J shed 12 bases, with 7 bases lying between them. Germline V lookup: CDR1 SNHLY, CDR2 FYNNEI. The CDR3 nucleotides are TGTGCCAGCAGTGTGGGGGGACCCCTCCACTTT. Translation gives CASSVGGPLHF.

This sequence joins TRBV6-2 or TRBV6-3 and TRBJ2-7; TRBD1 aligns across 9 bases. The CDR3 is made up of 14 amino acids. V dropped 6 bases and J dropped 2; count of bases not matched to a gene: 5. CDR1 and CDR2 from the germline V gene are MNHEY and SVGEGT. DNA of the CDR3: TGTGCCAGCAGCGACAGGGGGACCACCTACGAGCAGTACTTC. Protein sequence: CASSDRGTTYEQYF.

The chain combines TRBV7-2 with TRBJ2-5, with 7 positions matching TRBD1. The CDR3 length is 15 residues. Germline V gene data show CDR1 as SGHTA and CDR2 as FQGNSA. The J segment lost 1 base and the V segment lost 5 bases, leaving 7 bases of the junction unmatched. The CDR3 loop is CASSLSGTAQETQYF. The CDR3 DNA sequence: TGTGCCAGCAGCCTATCAGGGACAGCCCAAGAGACCCAGTACTTC.

The rearrangement links TRBV27 to TRBJ2-7, with TRBD1 matching over 7 bases. The CDR3 extends over 13 amino acids. With V trimmed by 6 bases and J by 2 bases, 4 bases remained unmatched. Germline CDR1 and CDR2: MNHEY and SMNVEV (reference sequence). The CDR3 nucleotides read TGTGCCAGCAGACAGGGGCCCGCCTACGAGCAGTACTTC. This gives the protein CASRQGPAYEQYF.

This chain links TRBV4-1 with TRBJ1-4; D gene ambiguous. CDR1 and CDR2 from the germline V gene are MGHRA and YSYEKL. The CDR3 is 16 residues long. The V gene lost 0 bases and the J gene lost 5 bases, with 13 bases spanning the gap. The CDR3 loop reads CASSQDPTNRNEKLFF. CDR3 bases: TGCGCCAGCAGCCAAGATCCAACGAATCGGAATGAAAAACTGTTTTTT.

The chain has TRBV19 and TRBJ2-7; 7 positions agree with TRBD1. V trimming: 5 bases; J trimming: 3 bases; junction bases outside the gene matches: 13. Germline-derived CDR1 and CDR2 are LNHDA and SQIVND (reference sequence). This CDR3 contains 16 residues. CDR3 loop: CASSSYIGTDDYEQYF. The CDR3 nucleotides read TGTGCCAGTAGTTCTTACATCGGGACAGATGACTACGAGCAGTACTTC.

The gene calls are TRBV7-2 and TRBJ2-5, with 9 bases aligning to TRBD2. Trimming removed 8 bases from V and 3 bases from J; junction bases left unmatched: 7. The CDR3 is made up of 14 amino acids. From germline, CDR1 is SGHTA and CDR2 FQGNSA. The CDR3: CASDLTSGKETQYF. As DNA, the CDR3 is TGTGCCAGCGACTTGACTAGCGGAAAAGAGACCCAGTACTTC.

In nucleotides, the CDR3 is TGTGCCAGCAGACAGGGGACTAGCGGAACCTACGAGCAGTACTTC. Translating it yields CASRQGTSGTYEQYF. The V gene is TRBV27, the J gene TRBJ2-7, with 11 bases lining up with TRBD2. Unmatched junction bases numbered 6, after V lost 6 bases and J lost 2 bases. The CDR3 has 15 amino acids. Germline CDR1 reads MNHEY; CDR2 reads SMNVEV (reference sequence).

The rearrangement joins TRBV7-2 to TRBJ2-5; 11 nucleotides agree with TRBD2. The CDR3 contains 17 residues. V shed 5 bases and J 4 bases; nucleotides not matched to a gene: 12. The germline V gene encodes CDR1 SGHTA and CDR2 FQGNSA. CDR3 nucleotide sequence: TGTGCCAGCAGCCCAGGTGCTCTAGCGGGAGGTAGAGAGACCCAGTACTTC. Encoded protein: CASSPGALAGGRETQYF.

V and J are TRBV19 and TRBJ2-7, with 7 bases that match TRBD2. Germline CDR1 and CDR2: LNHDA and SQIVND (reference sequence). The CDR3 consists of 14 residues. V shed 3 bases, J shed 1 base, and the junction held 3 bases outside the gene matches. The CDR3 protein is CASSMRTRSYEQYF. In nucleotides, the CDR3 is TGTGCCAGTAGTATGAGGACTAGATCCTACGAGCAGTACTTC.

This chain connects TRBV9 to TRBJ1-6; possibly TRBD1 for D (5 bases). V dropped 0 bases and J dropped 7 bases, with 8 bases sitting between them. This CDR3 has 14 amino acids. CDR1 is SGDLS, CDR2 YYNGEE, per germline. The CDR3: CASSVDRRNSPLHF. For the CDR3, the DNA is TGTGCCAGCAGCGTAGACAGGAGAAATTCACCCCTCCACTTT.

The chain employs TRBV15 and TRBJ1-2; tentatively, D is TRBD1 (6 bases). Trimming took off 6 bases at V and 5 bases at J, with 19 bases between the two ends. The CDR3 sequence is 15 residues long. The germline V gene encodes CDR1 LNHNV and CDR2 YYDKDF (reference sequence). The CDR3 DNA is TGTGCCACCAGTCCCCCGTACAGGGCGAGGTATGGCTACACCTTC. It codes for CATSPPYRARYGYTF. Full variable domain (outside the CDR3, taken from reference TRBV15 and TRBJ1-2): DAMVIQNPRYQVTQFGKPVTLSCSQTLNHNVMYWYQQKSSQAPKLLFHYYDKDFNNEADTPDNFQSRRPNTSFCFLDIRSPGLGDTAMYLCATSPPYRARYGYTFGSGTRLTVV.

This clone came up once. This rearrangement joins TRBV2 to TRBJ1-4; 7 positions match TRBD1. Germline trimming cut 6 bases from V and 3 bases from J; bases unmatched to any gene: 16. This CDR3 region has 18 residues. Germline V gene sequence: CDR1 SNHLY, CDR2 FYNNEI. CDR3 DNA: TGTGCCAGCAGAAGAACAGAAAGGACAGGCGACGCTAATGAAAAACTGTTTTTT. Translation gives CASRRTERTGDANEKLFF.

The J gene is TRBJ1-6, the V gene TRBV28, with TRBD1 matching over 8 bases. V gave up 4 bases and J gave up 7 bases; unmatched junction bases: 6. Germline V lookup: CDR1 MDHEN, CDR2 SYDVKM. The CDR3 loop spans 15 amino acids. The CDR3 loop reads CASSWVGQVNSPLHF. The CDR3 region has the DNA TGTGCCAGCAGTTGGGTGGGACAGGTGAATTCACCCCTCCACTTT.

The chain is built from TRBV18 and TRBJ2-1, with a possible D match to TRBD2 (5 bases). There are 17 residues in the CDR3. The V gene lost 0 bases and the J gene lost 8 bases, with 20 bases spanning the gap. Looked up from germline, CDR1 is KGHSH and CDR2 is LQKENI. CDR3 region: CASSPPTRRLRGDEQFF. CDR3 sequence (DNA): TGTGCCAGCTCACCACCGACCAGGAGGTTGAGAGGCGATGAGCAGTTCTTC. The whole variable domain, filled in from reference TRBV18 and TRBJ2-1, reads NAGVMQNPRHLVRRRGQEARLRCSPMKGHSHVYWYRQLPEEGLKFMVYLQKENIIDESGMPKERFSAEFPKEGPSILRIQQVVRGDSAAYFCASSPPTRRLRGDEQFFGPGTRLTVL.

The genes are TRBV6-2 or TRBV6-3 and TRBJ1-5; TRBD1 agrees at 7 bases. CDR3 length: 18 amino acids. CDR1 is MNHEY, CDR2 SVGEGT, per germline. J lost 1 base, V lost 6 bases, and 15 bases had no gene match. DNA of the CDR3: TGTGCCAGCAGCCACCCCCTTAGGGGGCTATGGAGCAATCAGCCCCAGCATTTT. As protein: CASSHPLRGLWSNQPQHF.

Concerning this clone: This CDR3 is also generated by other DNA sequences in the sample. The V gene is TRBV5-4, the J gene TRBJ2-2, with 13 nucleotides matching TRBD2. V was clipped by 4 bases and J by 1 base; unmatched bases: 4. There are 17 residues in the CDR3. Looked up from germline, CDR1 is SGHNT and CDR2 is YYREEE (reference sequence). The DNA for the CDR3 is TGTGCCAGCAGCCCGGGACTAGCGGGGAGGAACACCGGGGAGCTGTTTTTT. Its protein is CASSPGLAGRNTGELFF.

The chain uses TRBV4-3 and TRBJ1-6; possibly TRBD1 for D (6 bases). CDR3 length: 17 residues. The V end lost 3 bases, the J end lost 6 bases, and 18 bases lay between the germline ends. Germline CDR1 reads LGHNA; CDR2 reads YSLEER. The CDR3 loop is CASSQGEQGVRNSPLHF. CDR3 bases: TGCGCCAGCAGCCAGGGCGAACAGGGAGTTCGTAATTCACCCCTCCACTTT.

The chain is built from TRBV6-5 and TRBJ2-7; 12 bases match TRBD1. This CDR3 comprises 14 residues. V lost 5 bases, J lost 9 bases, and 8 bases stayed unmatched. Germline assignment: CDR1 MNHEY and CDR2 SVGAGI. CDR3 DNA sequence: TGTGCCAGCAGTCGAGGGACAGGGGGCATAGGGCAGTACTTC. Protein: CASSRGTGGIGQYF.

V and J are TRBV6-2 or TRBV6-3 and TRBJ1-5; 7 bases match TRBD1. The ends lost 6 bases at V and 5 bases at J; junction bases unmatched: 10. CDR1 and CDR2 from the germline V gene are MNHEY and SVGEGT. The CDR3 has 15 residues. The CDR3 DNA is TGTGCCAGCAGCTTCGACAGGGAAAGGGATCAGCCCCAGCATTTT. It codes for CASSFDRERDQPQHF.

The chain couples TRBV14 to TRBJ2-5; the match to TRBD2 covers 9 bases. The CDR3 is 14 amino acids. V shed 6 bases and J 4 bases; nucleotides not matched to a gene: 6. Germline assignment: CDR1 SGHDN and CDR2 FVKESK. In nucleotides, the CDR3 is TGTGCCAGCAGACGTAGCGGGGGTGGAGAGACCCAGTACTTC. As protein: CASRRSGGGETQYF.

There are a few counts of this clone. J is TRBJ2-1 and V is TRBV2; D is perhaps TRBD1 (6 bases). Germline values: CDR1 SNHLY, CDR2 FYNNEI. This CDR3 is 14 amino acids long. V lost 7 bases to trimming and J lost 6 bases, with 16 bases between them. CDR3 sequence reads: CASTAIQGGNEQFF. The CDR3 DNA is TGTGCCAGCACAGCGATACAAGGGGGCAATGAGCAGTTCTTC.